These 32 T cell receptor beta chains share one sample of origin, sequenced in a study of human T cells and chemical hapten exposure. Individual cDNA molecules in this library carried unique molecular identifiers. Each CDR3 protein gets one entry after TCRdb re-called the reads with MiXCR. The table shows about 120,000 distinct CDR3 sequences, with over 6.5% occurring only once. Before extraction, the whole blood was not fractionated, and total RNA was taken from it. The specimen was whole blood. These receptors originate from a human donor in good health. Some clones in this sample may be carry-over from other donors' samples.

The V and J genes are TRBV5-1 and TRBJ2-5; 7 bases agree with TRBD2. Germline V CDR1 and CDR2: SGHRS, YFSETQ. CDR3 length: 17 residues. The junction had 8 bases not matched to a gene; V was cut back by 0 bases and J by 0 bases. CDR3 DNA: TGCGCCAGCAGCTTGGGGGTAAGGAGCGGGGACCAAGAGACCCAGTACTTC. Translated: CASSLGVRSGDQETQYF. The whole variable domain, filled in from reference TRBV5-1 and TRBJ2-5, reads KAGVTQTPRYLIKTRGQQVTLSCSPISGHRSVSWYQQTPGQGLQFLFEYFSETQRNKGNFPGRFSGRQFSNSRSEMNVSTLELGDSALYLCASSLGVRSGDQETQYFGPGTRLLVL.

This clonotype occurred many times. The chain couples TRBV6-4 to TRBJ1-6, with 8 bases matching TRBD1. CDR3 size: 14 residues. V gave up 2 bases and J gave up 9 bases; unmatched junction bases: 3. Germline CDR1 MRHNA, CDR2 SNTAGT. CDR3 sequence: CASSDRTGSSPLHF. As DNA, the CDR3 is TGTGCCAGCAGTGACCGGACAGGGAGTTCACCCCTCCACTTT.

The rearrangement joins TRBV6-1 to TRBJ1-5, with a possible D match to TRBD1 (5 bases). This CDR3 comprises 15 residues. Trimming removed 2 bases from V and 9 bases from J, with 17 bases in between. From germline, CDR1 is MNHNS and CDR2 SASEGT. CDR3 sequence reads: CASSESTGAGRPQHF. The CDR3 DNA is TGTGCCAGCAGTGAAAGTACCGGGGCTGGCCGGCCCCAGCATTTT.

This chain links TRBV18 with TRBJ2-5; 8 bases match TRBD2. Germline lookup yields CDR1 KGHSH and CDR2 LQKENI. Trimming at V came to 0 bases and at J to 0 bases, leaving 0 bases not matched to a gene. This CDR3 contains 15 residues. CDR3 sequence: CASSPPSGDQETQYF. The CDR3 DNA reads TGTGCCAGCTCACCACCTAGCGGGGACCAAGAGACCCAGTACTTC.

This clonotype was detected only a few times. This chain links TRBV7-9 with TRBJ2-5; unclear D gene. Germline V CDR1 and CDR2: SEHNR, FQNEAQ (reference sequence). The CDR3 length is 14 residues. V was shortened by 4 bases and J by 5 bases, with 14 bases between the two germline ends. The CDR3 DNA reads as TGTGCCAGCAGCTCCGGACCCCATGAGGAGACCCAGTACTTC. It is translated as CASSSGPHEETQYF.

This clonotype was found a few times. This rearrangement joins TRBV5-6 to TRBJ1-4; unclear D gene. Per the germline V gene, CDR1 is SGHDT and CDR2 is YYEEEE. The V end was cut by 0 bases, the J end by 0 bases, with 9 bases between. The CDR3 spans 16 residues. The CDR3 bases are TGTGCCAGCAGCTTGGCGGGCACAGCAACTAATGAAAAACTGTTTTTT. As protein: CASSLAGTATNEKLFF.

This rearrangement joins TRBV4-1 to TRBJ1-1, with D maybe TRBD1 (5 bases). CDR1 and CDR2 (germline): MGHRA, YSYEKL. V was shortened by 4 bases and J by 1 base, with 19 bases between the two germline ends. The CDR3 has 17 residues. The chain's CDR3 is CASSLWGGGSGNTEAFF. The CDR3 nucleotides are TGCGCCAGCAGCCTCTGGGGGGGGGGAAGCGGGAACACTGAAGCTTTCTTT.

This chain links TRBV25-1 with TRBJ1-5; D is possibly TRBD1 (6 bases). Germline V gives CDR1 MGHDK, CDR2 SYGVNS. The CDR3 is made up of 13 amino acids. V lost 6 bases, J lost 5 bases, and 11 bases lay in between. In DNA, the CDR3 is TGTGCCAGCAGAGGACAGACAGATCAGCCCCAGCATTTT. It is translated as CASRGQTDQPQHF.

This clonotype was seen repeatedly, ten times or more. This sequence joins TRBV6-1 and TRBJ2-3; 8 bases match TRBD2. CDR3 length: 14 amino acids. Trimming at V came to 1 base and at J to 10 bases, leaving 7 bases not matched to a gene. The V gene's germline CDR1 is MNHNS and CDR2 SASEGT. CDR3 protein: CASSEGSGGVAQYF. The CDR3 region has the DNA TGTGCCAGCAGTGAAGGGTCGGGGGGGGTGGCGCAGTATTTT.

V usage is TRBV9 and J usage is TRBJ1-1, with D tentatively TRBD1 (5 bases). Germline-derived CDR1 and CDR2 are SGDLS and YYNGEE. The V end lost 0 bases, the J end lost 7 bases, and 16 bases lay between the germline ends. The CDR3 is 15 amino acids. The CDR3 reads CASSVGQGRANEAFF. The CDR3 DNA is TGTGCCAGCAGCGTAGGGCAGGGACGCGCGAATGAAGCTTTCTTT.

CDR3 protein: CASRLPGLAGGSEQFF. DNA for the CDR3: TGTGCCAGCAGGCTCCCGGGACTAGCGGGGGGTTCGGAGCAGTTCTTC. The rearrangement joins TRBV6-2 or TRBV6-3 to TRBJ2-1; 15 nucleotides line up with TRBD2. The CDR3 has 16 amino acids. V dropped 6 bases and J dropped 10; count of bases not matched to a gene: 10. The germline CDR1 and CDR2 sequences are MNHEY and SVGEGT.

This clonotype has only a few counts. The chain has TRBV4-1 and TRBJ2-1; the D is unclear. In germline, CDR1 is MGHRA, CDR2 YSYEKL. Trimming removed 0 bases from V and 0 bases from J, with 9 bases in between. CDR3 length equals 16 residues. The CDR3 bases are TGCGCCAGCAGCCAAGATGGGTCAGTCTCCTACAATGAGCAGTTCTTC. Protein: CASSQDGSVSYNEQFF.

A few counts support this clonotype. This chain connects TRBV2 to TRBJ2-3, with D unresolved. The CDR3 has 17 amino acids. V was cut by 5 bases and J by 2 bases, with 20 bases left in between. Per the germline V gene, CDR1 is SNHLY and CDR2 is FYNNEI. CDR3 protein: CASSPRGSGTNTDTQYF. The CDR3 DNA reads TGTGCCAGCAGTCCACGCGGATCAGGAACCAACACAGATACGCAGTATTTT.

There are a few counts of this clonotype. The J gene is TRBJ2-7, the V gene TRBV27; 8 bases align to TRBD1. CDR3 length equals 18 residues. The germline V gene encodes CDR1 MNHEY and CDR2 SMNVEV (reference sequence). The ends lost 5 bases at V and 1 base at J; junction bases unmatched: 16. CDR3 DNA: TGTGCCAGCAGTGGACAGGGCCGGTCGAACGGTATGTCCTACGAGCAGTACTTC. It specifies CASSGQGRSNGMSYEQYF.

The chain joins TRBV19 to TRBJ1-1, with 9 bases fitting TRBD1. Trimming removed 5 bases from V and 6 bases from J; junction bases left unmatched: 4. The CDR3 totals 13 residues. Germline lookup yields CDR1 LNHDA and CDR2 SQIVND (reference sequence). The CDR3 nucleotides read TGTGCCAGTAGTGGGACAGGGCGGGCTGAAGCTTTCTTT. This sequence encodes CASSGTGRAEAFF.

Ten or more counts support this clonotype. The rearrangement uses TRBV20-1 and TRBJ2-7, with 8 bases that match TRBD2. The V and J ends lost 3 bases and 2 bases, in that order; junction bases with no gene match: 12. There are 16 residues in the CDR3. Per germline, CDR1 DFQATT and CDR2 SNEGSKA (reference sequence). The CDR3 sequence is CSARERGAGAPYEQYF. CDR3 sequence (DNA): TGCAGTGCTAGGGAAAGGGGAGCGGGAGCACCCTACGAGCAGTACTTC.

This clonotype showed up just a few times. This chain links TRBV4-1 with TRBJ2-7; TRBD1 matches 8 bases. Germline values: CDR1 MGHRA, CDR2 YSYEKL. The CDR3 is made up of 15 amino acids. The ends lost 8 bases at V and 1 base at J; junction bases unmatched: 10. CDR3 DNA: TGCGCCAGCCGGTTCACCGGACAGGGTTCCTACGAGCAGTACTTC. Its translation: CASRFTGQGSYEQYF.

This clonotype was recorded a few times. The V gene is TRBV5-1, the J gene TRBJ2-1; 8 bases fit TRBD2. Looked up from germline, CDR1 is SGHRS and CDR2 is YFSETQ. There are 16 residues in the CDR3. V was pared by 0 bases and J by 3 bases, with 5 bases of the junction left unmatched. CDR3 region: CASSLEAGAIYNEQFF. The CDR3 DNA is TGCGCCAGCAGCTTGGAAGCGGGGGCCATCTACAATGAGCAGTTCTTC.

There are many counts of this clonotype. The chain uses TRBV2 and TRBJ1-5; 7 bases match TRBD1. Trimming cost V 5 bases and J 5 bases; bases outside gene matches: 9. The CDR3 covers 15 residues. Germline V gene sequence: CDR1 SNHLY, CDR2 FYNNEI. The CDR3 bases are TGTGCCAGCAGTTATATCGACAGGGACTATCAGCCCCAGCATTTT. Translating it yields CASSYIDRDYQPQHF.

This rearrangement joins TRBV10-3 to TRBJ1-4; perhaps TRBD1 as D (6 bases). This CDR3 comprises 16 residues. Trimming shortened V by 3 bases and J by 0 bases, and 11 bases separated the two germline ends. The germline V gene encodes CDR1 ENHRY and CDR2 SYGVKD. CDR3 DNA sequence: TGTGCCATCAGTGATGGAGGGGGTTCAACTAATGAAAAACTGTTTTTT. This codes for CAISDGGGSTNEKLFF.

As DNA, the CDR3 is TGCGCCAGCAGCACCGACAGGGTTGAGACCCAGTACTTC. Translation: CASSTDRVETQYF. V gene TRBV5-1 combines with J gene TRBJ2-5; 7 bases fit TRBD1. The CDR3 is 13 amino acids. CDR1 is SGHRS and CDR2 is YFSETQ in the germline V gene. V trimming: 4 bases; J trimming: 5 bases; junction bases outside the gene matches: 5.

This clonotype was picked up a small number of times. The V gene is TRBV7-9, the J gene TRBJ2-7, with D hard to call. Germline V CDR1 and CDR2: SEHNR, FQNEAQ (reference sequence). V was pared by 6 bases and J by 1 base, with 10 bases between. The CDR3 consists of 13 residues. This CDR3 reads CASRRSESYEQYF. Here the CDR3 DNA reads TGTGCCAGCAGGAGGTCAGAGTCCTACGAGCAGTACTTC.

In its sample, this clonotype was seen a few times. In DNA form, the CDR3 reads TGTGCCAGCAGTTTAGCGCGGGCAGAACAAGAGACCCAGTACTTC. Translating gives CASSLARAEQETQYF. The chain is built from TRBV12-3 or TRBV12-4 and TRBJ2-5; TRBD2 is a possible D gene (5 bases). V was pared by 0 bases and J by 2 bases, with 10 bases between. CDR3 size: 15 residues.

This clonotype appeared a few times. The chain joins TRBV18 to TRBJ2-1; D unclear. The CDR3 is made up of 14 amino acids. Looked up from germline, CDR1 is KGHSH and CDR2 is LQKENI. V lost 2 bases and J 5 bases, leaving 10 bases between the germline ends. This CDR3 reads CASSPANGHNEQFF. The CDR3 nucleotides are TGTGCCAGCTCACCAGCGAACGGACACAATGAGCAGTTCTTC.

V gene TRBV11-2 combines with J gene TRBJ2-1; 12 nucleotides line up with TRBD2. Germline V gives CDR1 SGHAT, CDR2 FQNNGV. V trimming: 5 bases; J trimming: 0 bases; junction bases outside the gene matches: 14. The CDR3 loop spans 20 amino acids. CDR3 residues: CASSPQRGTSGLSSYNEQFF. CDR3 DNA sequence: TGTGCCAGCAGCCCCCAAAGGGGGACTAGCGGGCTTAGCTCCTACAATGAGCAGTTCTTC.

This clonotype was counted at least ten times. V is TRBV14 and J is TRBJ2-1; a weak D match, TRBD1 (5 bases). The germline V gene has CDR1 SGHDN and CDR2 FVKESK. Trimming left V 6 bases short and J 7 bases short, with 13 bases between. The CDR3 runs to 13 residues. The CDR3 region is CASRKGPRNEQFF. CDR3 coding DNA: TGTGCCAGCAGGAAGGGGCCCCGGAATGAGCAGTTCTTC. Variable domain in full (rest from reference TRBV14 and TRBJ2-1): EAGVTQFPSHSVIEKGQTVTLRCDPISGHDNLYWYRRVMGKEIKFLLHFVKESKQDESGMPNNRFLAERTGGTYSTLKVQPAELEDSGVYFCASRKGPRNEQFFGPGTRLTVL.

The chain has TRBV6-5 and TRBJ1-5, with D possibly TRBD1 on 5 matching bases. The CDR3 covers 14 residues. CDR1 and CDR2 from the germline V gene are MNHEY and SVGAGI. V lost 6 bases to trimming and J lost 4 bases, with 13 bases between them. DNA of the CDR3: TGTGCCAGCAGACCCTGGGACCGAAATCAGCCCCAGCATTTT. It translates to CASRPWDRNQPQHF.

This clonotype was seen more than once but under ten times. The chain is built from TRBV14 and TRBJ2-7; the D gene is possibly TRBD1 (5 bases). CDR1 and CDR2 from the germline V gene are SGHDN and FVKESK. Trimming stripped 0 bases from V and 0 bases from J, with 12 bases between. The CDR3 consists of 16 residues. The CDR3 reads CASSQDSGSASYEQYF. DNA for the CDR3: TGTGCCAGCAGCCAAGATTCAGGGTCGGCCTCCTACGAGCAGTACTTC.

The V gene is TRBV5-6, the J gene TRBJ1-5; no reliable D call. Trimming took off 0 bases at V and 1 base at J, with 8 bases between the two ends. Looked up from germline, CDR1 is SGHDT and CDR2 is YYEEEE. The CDR3 loop spans 15 amino acids. The DNA for the CDR3 is TGTGCCAGCAGCTTGGAGGGTAAAAGCAATCAGCCCCAGCATTTT. Translation gives CASSLEGKSNQPQHF.

This clonotype was counted a few times. The V and J genes are TRBV2 and TRBJ2-7, with a tentative D call TRBD2 (5 bases). V was trimmed by 7 bases and J by 6 bases, leaving 10 bases between them. CDR3 size: 11 residues. Germline V gene data show CDR1 as SNHLY and CDR2 as FYNNEI. CDR3: CASKGAGEQYF. CDR3 DNA: TGTGCCAGCAAGGGAGCTGGCGAGCAGTACTTC.

This clonotype was observed at least ten times. The chain employs TRBV5-1 and TRBJ2-3; 7 bases match TRBD1. Germline trimming cut 3 bases from V and 4 bases from J; bases unmatched to any gene: 8. The CDR3 sequence is 15 residues long. Germline values: CDR1 SGHRS, CDR2 YFSETQ. CDR3 sequence reads: CASSWATGMSDTQYF. CDR3 in DNA: TGCGCCAGCAGCTGGGCGACAGGGATGTCAGATACGCAGTATTTT.

The chain combines TRBV11-2 with TRBJ1-5, with 7 bases identical to TRBD1. V lost 0 bases, J lost 5 bases, and 1 base stayed unmatched. This CDR3 spans 14 amino acids. Germline CDR1 SGHAT, CDR2 FQNNGV. The CDR3, as DNA: TGTGCCAGCAGCTTAGACAGGGGGGATCAGCCCCAGCATTTT. This encodes CASSLDRGDQPQHF.